A selection of T cell receptor beta chains follows, all from one sample in a study of T cell changes during pregnancy in multiple sclerosis. The repertoire was sequenced with immunoSEQ multiplex PCR; TCRdb's copy has only in-frame clones and lacks some. The profile shows tens of thousands of clones, 85% to 95% of them singletons. This material consisted of CD4+ T cells from peripheral blood mononuclear cells, taken before pregnancy. The receptors were gathered from a female donor with multiple sclerosis, enrolled in a pregnancy study. The CDR3 runs from the conserved cysteine through the conserved F or W. A D gene is named only where the DNA matches it firmly. Size is omitted from some rows. Given values are once, few, many or a class for expanded clones.

clone_size j_call v_call d_call cdr3_nt cdr3_aa
. TRBJ1-4 TRBV2 TRBD1 TGTGCCAGCAGTCGGGACAGATCAACTAATGAAAAACTGTTTTTT CASSRDRSTNEKLFF
. TRBJ2-2 TRBV5-4 TRBD2 TGTGCCAGCAGCTCTGGACTAGCGGGGGTTAGGAACACCGGGGAGCTGTTTTTT CASSSGLAGVRNTGELFF
. TRBJ1-6 TRBV28 . TGTGCCAGTAGGGGCCCCAATTCACCCCTCCACTTT CASRGPNSPLHF
. TRBJ2-7 TRBV7-2 . TGTGCCAGCAGCACCTCGAAGCGGGTTTTCTACGAGCAGTACTTC CASSTSKRVFYEQYF
. TRBJ1-5 TRBV10-3 . TGTGCCATCAGTGAGTCTATAGGGGCTGATCAGCCCCAGCATTTT CAISESIGADQPQHF
. TRBJ2-2 TRBV19 . TGTGCCAGTAGTAGACAGTACACCGGGGAGCTGTTTTTT CASSRQYTGELFF
. TRBJ1-5 TRBV28 . TGTGCCAGCAGTTTTCGGGGGGCCGGGCAGCCCCAGCATTTT CASSFRGAGQPQHF
. TRBJ2-5 TRBV2 TRBD2 TGTGCCAGCAGAAGACTAGCGGGGGGGGAGACCCAGTACTTC CASRRLAGGETQYF
. TRBJ1-5 TRBV7-8 . TGTGCCAGCAGCTTAAGGTCAGGGGCTTCAGATCAGCCCCAGCATTTT CASSLRSGASDQPQHF
. TRBJ2-3 TRBV28 TRBD2 TGTGCCAGCAGCTCTGGCGGGAGGACAGATACGCAGTATTTT CASSSGGRTDTQYF
. TRBJ2-1 TRBV19 TRBD2 TGTGCCAGTAGCGGGGGGCCAGCGGGAGTGAATGAGCAGTTCTTC CASSGGPAGVNEQFF
. TRBJ1-3 TRBV7-7 . TGTGCCAGCAGCCCAGGGATGGGAAACACCATATATTTT CASSPGMGNTIYF
. TRBJ2-7 TRBV27 . TGTGCCAGCAGTTTACGGGGGGCGGGCTACGAGCAGTACTTC CASSLRGAGYEQYF
. TRBJ2-6 TRBV19 . TGTGCCAGTAGTCTTACAGGGTCTGGGGCCAACGTCCTGACTTTC CASSLTGSGANVLTF
. TRBJ2-7 TRBV19 TRBD2 TGTGCCAGTAGTGATCCGGGACTAGCGGTCGGGCGATCCGAGCAGTACTTC CASSDPGLAVGRSEQYF
. TRBJ1-4 TRBV2 . TGTGCCAGCAGCAGGGTGAGGGAGGAGGGACTGTTTTTT CASSRVREEGLFF
. TRBJ2-7 TRBV9 . TGTGCCAGCAGCGTAGCCCCTGGGGGGGCCCGGTCCTACGAGCAGTACTTC CASSVAPGGARSYEQYF
. TRBJ1-1 TRBV9 . TGTGCCAGCAGCACCACAGGTCTTAACACTGAAGCTTTCTTT CASSTTGLNTEAFF
. TRBJ2-7 TRBV6-5 TRBD1 TGTGCCAGCAGTAAACCATCAGGGGGCTCAATCGAGCAGTACTTC CASSKPSGGSIEQYF
. TRBJ2-7 TRBV7-3 TRBD2 TGTGCCAGCAGCTTTACTAGCGCCCACGAGCAGTACTTC CASSFTSAHEQYF
. TRBJ1-1 TRBV30 TRBD1 TGTGCCTGGAGGAATTCTCCCGGGACAGGGAACACTGAAGCTTTCTTT CAWRNSPGTGNTEAFF
. TRBJ2-2 TRBV5-8 TRBD2 TGTGCCAGCAGCTTCCCCGGGGGGATGAACACCGGGGAGCTGTTTTTT CASSFPGGMNTGELFF
. TRBJ2-7 TRBV5-1 TRBD1 TGCGCCAGCGGAAGTCAAACCGGGACAGCCGAGCAGTACTTC CASGSQTGTAEQYF
. TRBJ1-4 TRBV15 . TGTGCCACCAGCAATGGGGCTGGTTCTAATGAAAAACTGTTTTTT CATSNGAGSNEKLFF
. TRBJ2-4 TRBV4-1 TRBD2 TGCGCCAGCAGCCCCGGGGGAGCAGCGGGGATAGCCAAAAACATTCAGTACTTC CASSPGGAAGIAKNIQYF
. TRBJ2-3 TRBV7-9 . TGTGCCAGCAGCCCAAAGAGGCGCCTGACAGATACGCAGTATTTT CASSPKRRLTDTQYF
. TRBJ2-7 TRBV28 . TGTGCCAGCAGTCCAAAATACAGGGTGACCTACGAGCAGTACTTC CASSPKYRVTYEQYF
few TRBJ1-2 TRBV29-1 TRBD1 TGCAGCGTTGAAGTCAACAGGGGAAGCGGTGGCTACACCTTC CSVEVNRGSGGYTF
. TRBJ2-5 TRBV11-3 TRBD2 TGTGCCAGCAGCGTGGGACTAGCGGGGGGAGGGAGTGAGACCCAGTACTTC CASSVGLAGGGSETQYF
. TRBJ1-4 TRBV7-8 . TGTGCCAGCAGCCGAGGGAGAACTAATGAAAAACTGTTTTTT CASSRGRTNEKLFF
. TRBJ2-2 TRBV21-1 . TGTGCCAGCAGCAAAGGTTGTATGGGGGGATGGTCCGGGGAGCTGTTTTTT CASSKGCMGGWSGELFF
once TRBJ1-5 TRBV2 . TGTGCCAGCACCCCGACAACCTCCCCCAATCAGCCCCAGCATTTT CASTPTTSPNQPQHF
. TRBJ1-1 TRBV5-1 . TGCGCCAGCAGCGGCAACAGGGTTGACACTGAAGCTTTCTTT CASSGNRVDTEAFF
. TRBJ2-1 TRBV29-1 TRBD2 TGCAGCGTTTTCGTACTAGCGGTCAATGAGCAGTTCTTC CSVFVLAVNEQFF
. TRBJ2-7 TRBV28 TRBD1 TGTGCCAGTACCCCCCCCCAACAGGGGCCCGGGTCCTACGAGCAGTACTTC CASTPPQQGPGSYEQYF
. TRBJ2-2 TRBV19 . TGTGCCAGTAGAGCAGGGGCGGTCGACACCGGGGAGCTGTTTTTT CASRAGAVDTGELFF
once TRBJ1-4 TRBV4-1 . TGCGCCAGCAGCCCCCCTAGTGAAAAACTGTTTTTT CASSPPSEKLFF
. TRBJ2-1 TRBV25-1 . TGTGCCAGCAGTGGAAGCGAGAGGGCCTACAATGAGCAGTTCTTC CASSGSERAYNEQFF
. TRBJ1-4 TRBV11-3 . TGTGCCAGCAGCTTGGGGGCAATGGCAACTAATGAAAAACTGTTTTTT CASSLGAMATNEKLFF
. TRBJ2-5 TRBV15 TRBD2 TGTGCCACCAGCAGAGATATGGGGGGGGAAGAGACCCAGTACTTC CATSRDMGGEETQYF
. TRBJ2-1 TRBV7-8 TRBD1 TGTGCCAGCGGCGGGACAGGGACGGGCAATGAGCAGTTCTTC CASGGTGTGNEQFF
. TRBJ2-3 TRBV5-6 TRBD1 TGTGCCAGCAGCCCCTTTGGACAGGGCACAGATACGCAGTATTTT CASSPFGQGTDTQYF
. TRBJ2-5 TRBV2 TRBD2 TGTGCCAGCAGTGCGTCTAGCGGGAGGGAGACCCAGTACTTC CASSASSGRETQYF
once TRBJ2-4 TRBV2 . TGTGCCAGCAGTGGGAGGGGACTAGCCAAAAACATTCAGTACTTC CASSGRGLAKNIQYF
. TRBJ1-6 TRBV10-2 TRBD1 TGCGCCAGCAGTGACCTAGACAGGGGTCGTAATTCACCCCTCCACTTT CASSDLDRGRNSPLHF
. TRBJ2-3 TRBV15 TRBD2 TGTGCCACCAGCAGGAGAGGCCCGTTGGGACTAGCGGATAACACAGATACGCAGTATTTT CATSRRGPLGLADNTDTQYF
once TRBJ2-7 TRBV4-3 TRBD1 TGCGCCAGCGGGACAGGGGGCTCCTACGAGCAGTACTTC CASGTGGSYEQYF
. TRBJ2-5 TRBV30 TRBD2 TGTGCCTGGATGGAACCTAGCGGGAGTTGGCGAGAGACCCAGTACTTC CAWMEPSGSWRETQYF
. TRBJ2-3 TRBV29-1 TRBD2 TGCAGCGTTGCTGGACTAGTTACAGATACGCAGTATTTT CSVAGLVTDTQYF